This TCR beta chain was captured in a study of Graves' ophthalmopathy and Graves' hyperthyroidism. Study-wide points: In predicting ophthalmopathy progression, the model reached over 70% sensitivity and about 73% specificity.

This CDR3 is 19 amino acids long. The germline V gene encodes CDR1 MNHNY and CDR2 SVGAGI (reference sequence). The junction had 15 bases not matched to a gene; V was cut back by 6 bases and J by 0 bases. Beta-chain TCR CDR3 regions were amplified from RNA transcripts. HTBI primers were used in a first-round RT-PCR, which preceded a second-round multiplex PCR. TCRdb ran MiXCR on the multiplex PCR reads and lists one entry per CDR3 protein. The data contain about 400,000 distinct CDR3 sequences, about a sixth of them singletons. This clonotype was detected ten times or more. Its target is unknown. Input material: peripheral blood. The chain uses TRBV6-6 and TRBJ2-2, with 8 bases aligning to TRBD1. The clonotype originates from a woman aged 18 to 35 with Graves' ophthalmopathy. In DNA form, the CDR3 reads TGTGCCAGCAGCGCCCCGGGACAGGCAGACTCTTCGAACACCGGGGAGCTGTTTTTT. It yields the protein CASSAPGQADSSNTGELFF.